This TCR beta chain originates from a study of cytomegalovirus exposure and HLA in healthy donors. Regarding the study as a whole: As confirmed in vitro, a few CMV-associated chains were specific for CMV antigens. Fewer N-insertions than the 666-donor mean were reportedly shown by an Asian-associated ancestry cluster in a later analysis.

Concerning this clone itself: Antigen: not known.

PCR employed 60 Vbeta and 13 Jbeta primers. The data were produced by immunoSEQ multiplex PCR, yet TCRdb's version contains in-frame clones alone and is incomplete. The top ten hold under 0.85% of the sample, which has 150,000 to 200,000 clones, 80% seen once. While unrecorded immune exposures were likely, the donors were nominally healthy when sampled. The TCR comes from a boy aged 10-17 years in good health and CMV-seronegative. The sequenced sample was PBMCs.

The CDR3 sequence: CASSIVLLDGIQFF. The DNA of the CDR3 is TGTGCCAGTAGTATAGTTCTCCTGGACGGGATTCAGTTCTTC. The rearrangement links TRBV19 to TRBJ2-1; D perhaps matches TRBD2 (5 bases). V gave up 1 base and J gave up 13 bases, with 17 bases separating them. Germline V gene sequence: CDR1 LNHDA, CDR2 SQIVND (reference sequence). This CDR3 has 14 amino acids.